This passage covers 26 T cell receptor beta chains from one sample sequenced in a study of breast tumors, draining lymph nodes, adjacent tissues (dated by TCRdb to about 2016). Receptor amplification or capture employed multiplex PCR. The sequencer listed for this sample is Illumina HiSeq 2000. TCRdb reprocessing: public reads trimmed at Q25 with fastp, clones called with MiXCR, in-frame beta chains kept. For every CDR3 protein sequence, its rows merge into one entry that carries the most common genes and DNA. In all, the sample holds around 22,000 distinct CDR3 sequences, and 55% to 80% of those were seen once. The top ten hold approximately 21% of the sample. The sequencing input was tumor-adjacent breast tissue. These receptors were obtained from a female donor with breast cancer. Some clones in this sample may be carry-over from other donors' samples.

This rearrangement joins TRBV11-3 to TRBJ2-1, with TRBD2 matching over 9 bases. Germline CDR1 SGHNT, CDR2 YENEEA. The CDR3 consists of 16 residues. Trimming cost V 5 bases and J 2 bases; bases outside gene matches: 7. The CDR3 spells CASSPHRLAAYNEQFF. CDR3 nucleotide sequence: TGTGCCAGCAGCCCCCATCGACTAGCGGCCTACAATGAGCAGTTCTTC. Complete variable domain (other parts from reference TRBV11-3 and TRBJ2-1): EAGVVQSPRYKIIEKKQPVAFWCNPISGHNTLYWYLQNLGQGPELLIRYENEEAVDDSQLPKDRFSAERLKGVDSTLKIQPAELGDSAVYLCASSPHRLAAYNEQFFGPGTRLTVL.

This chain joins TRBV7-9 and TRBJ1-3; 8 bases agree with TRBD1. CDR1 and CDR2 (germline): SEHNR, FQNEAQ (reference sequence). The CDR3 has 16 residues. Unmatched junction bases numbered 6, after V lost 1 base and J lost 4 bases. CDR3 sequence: CASSLDRGFAGNTIYF. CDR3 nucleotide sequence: TGTGCCAGCAGCTTAGACAGGGGGTTTGCCGGAAACACCATATATTTT.

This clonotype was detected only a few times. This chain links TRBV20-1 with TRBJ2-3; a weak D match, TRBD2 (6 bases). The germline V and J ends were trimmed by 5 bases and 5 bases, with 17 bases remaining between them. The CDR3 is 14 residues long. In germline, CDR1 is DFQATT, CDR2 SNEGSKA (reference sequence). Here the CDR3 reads CSAPRAEGGDTQYF. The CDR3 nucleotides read TGCAGTGCTCCGCGAGCGGAGGGAGGAGATACGCAGTATTTT.

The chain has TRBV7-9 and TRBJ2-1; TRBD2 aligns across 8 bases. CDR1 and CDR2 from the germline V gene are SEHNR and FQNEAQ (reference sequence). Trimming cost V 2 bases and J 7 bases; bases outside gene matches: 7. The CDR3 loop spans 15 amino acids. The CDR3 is CASSLTGGARNEQFF. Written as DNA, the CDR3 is TGTGCCAGCAGCTTAACCGGGGGGGCCAGAAATGAGCAGTTCTTC.

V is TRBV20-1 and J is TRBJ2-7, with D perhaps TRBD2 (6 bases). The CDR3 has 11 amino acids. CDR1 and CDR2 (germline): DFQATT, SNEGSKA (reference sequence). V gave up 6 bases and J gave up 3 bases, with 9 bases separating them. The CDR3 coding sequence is TGCAGTGCCGGGACTTTCTACGAGCAGTACTTC. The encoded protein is CSAGTFYEQYF.

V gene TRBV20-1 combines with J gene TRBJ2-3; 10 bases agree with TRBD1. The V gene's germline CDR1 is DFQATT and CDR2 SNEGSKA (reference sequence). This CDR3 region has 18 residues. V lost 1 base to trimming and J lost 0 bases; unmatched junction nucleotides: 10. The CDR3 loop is CSARGYRDRGGSTDTQYF. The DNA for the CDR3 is TGCAGTGCTAGAGGCTACCGGGACAGGGGAGGTAGCACAGATACGCAGTATTTT.

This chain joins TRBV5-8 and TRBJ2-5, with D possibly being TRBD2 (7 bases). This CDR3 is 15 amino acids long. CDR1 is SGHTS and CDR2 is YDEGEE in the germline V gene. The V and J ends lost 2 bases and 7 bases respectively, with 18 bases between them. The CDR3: CASSFWGGRAGTQYF. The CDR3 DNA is TGTGCCAGCAGCTTCTGGGGGGGCCGGGCAGGGACCCAGTACTTC.

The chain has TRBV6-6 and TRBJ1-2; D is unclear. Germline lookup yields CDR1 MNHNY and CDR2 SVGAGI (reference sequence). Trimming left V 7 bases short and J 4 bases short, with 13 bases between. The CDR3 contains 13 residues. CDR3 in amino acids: CASNEVSGYGYTF. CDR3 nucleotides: TGTGCCAGCAATGAGGTCAGCGGCTATGGCTACACCTTC.

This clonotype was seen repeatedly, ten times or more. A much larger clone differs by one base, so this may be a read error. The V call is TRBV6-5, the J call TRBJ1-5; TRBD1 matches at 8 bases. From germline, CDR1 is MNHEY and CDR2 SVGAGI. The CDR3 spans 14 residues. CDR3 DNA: TGTGCCAGCAGTCACTCAGGACAGGGACAGCCCCAGCATTTT. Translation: CASSHSGQGQPQHF.

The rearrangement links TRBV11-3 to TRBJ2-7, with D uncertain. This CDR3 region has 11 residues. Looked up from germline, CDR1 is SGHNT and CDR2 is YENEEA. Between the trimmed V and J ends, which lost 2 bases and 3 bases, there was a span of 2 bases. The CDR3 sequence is CASSLNYEQYF. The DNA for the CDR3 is TGTGCCAGCAGCTTAAACTACGAGCAGTACTTC.

The CDR3 protein is CASSLRGTDTQYF. DNA for the CDR3: TGTGCCAGCAGTTTACGTGGCACAGATACGCAGTATTTT. The rearrangement joins TRBV12-3 or TRBV12-4 to TRBJ2-3; D not certain. The CDR3 is 13 amino acids. Between the trimmed V and J ends, which lost 2 bases and 1 base, there was a span of 4 bases.

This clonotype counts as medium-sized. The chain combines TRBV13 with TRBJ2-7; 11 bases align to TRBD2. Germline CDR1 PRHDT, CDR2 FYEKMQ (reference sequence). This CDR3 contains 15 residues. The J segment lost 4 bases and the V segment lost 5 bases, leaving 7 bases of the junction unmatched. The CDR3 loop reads CASSLTSGNIYEQYF. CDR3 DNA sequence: TGTGCCAGCAGCCTGACTAGCGGGAATATTTACGAGCAGTACTTC.

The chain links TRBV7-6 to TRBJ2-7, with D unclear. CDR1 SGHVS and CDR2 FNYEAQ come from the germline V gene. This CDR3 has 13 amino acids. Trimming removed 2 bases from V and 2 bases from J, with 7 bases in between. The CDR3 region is CASSLNVAYEQYF. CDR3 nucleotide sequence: TGTGCCAGCAGCTTAAACGTTGCCTACGAGCAGTACTTC.

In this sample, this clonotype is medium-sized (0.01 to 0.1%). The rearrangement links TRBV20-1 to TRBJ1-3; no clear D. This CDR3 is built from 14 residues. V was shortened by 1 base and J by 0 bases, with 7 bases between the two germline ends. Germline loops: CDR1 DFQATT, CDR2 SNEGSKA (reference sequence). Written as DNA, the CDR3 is TGCAGTGCTAGAGTAGGCAGCTCTGGAAACACCATATATTTT. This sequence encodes CSARVGSSGNTIYF.

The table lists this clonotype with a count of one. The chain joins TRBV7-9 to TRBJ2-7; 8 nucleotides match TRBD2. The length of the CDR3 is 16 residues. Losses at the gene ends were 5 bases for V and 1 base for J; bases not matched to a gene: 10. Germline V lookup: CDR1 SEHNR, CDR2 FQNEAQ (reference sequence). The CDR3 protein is CASSPGASGGSYEQYF. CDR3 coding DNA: TGTGCCAGCAGCCCAGGGGCAAGCGGGGGATCCTACGAGCAGTACTTC.

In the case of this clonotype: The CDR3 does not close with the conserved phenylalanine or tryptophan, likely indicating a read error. The CDR3 region is CASMEVGRTEAFS. CDR3 sequence (DNA): TGTGCCAGCATGGAGGTGGGCAGGACTGAAGCTTTCTCT. The chain combines TRBV25-1 with TRBJ1-1, with unresolved D. The CDR3 is 13 residues long. The V end lost 7 bases, the J end lost 5 bases, and 14 bases lay between the germline ends. The germline gives CDR1 MGHDK, CDR2 SYGVNS.

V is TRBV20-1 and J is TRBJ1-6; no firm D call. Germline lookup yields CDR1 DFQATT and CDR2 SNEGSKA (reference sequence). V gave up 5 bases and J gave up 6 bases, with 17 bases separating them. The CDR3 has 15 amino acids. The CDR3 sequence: CSAPYHTPTNSPLHF. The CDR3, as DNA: TGCAGTGCTCCGTACCATACCCCCACTAATTCACCCCTCCACTTT.

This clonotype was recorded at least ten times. In DNA, the CDR3 is TGTGCCAGCAGTCACACTCGAGGGGGGGCGGAATCCTATAATTCACCCCTCCACTTT. This translates into CASSHTRGGAESYNSPLHF. The V and J genes are TRBV6-4 and TRBJ1-6; possibly TRBD1 for D (6 bases). Germline CDR1 reads MRHNA; CDR2 reads SNTAGT. Trimming cost V 5 bases and J 1 base, with 21 bases left between them. The CDR3 consists of 19 residues.

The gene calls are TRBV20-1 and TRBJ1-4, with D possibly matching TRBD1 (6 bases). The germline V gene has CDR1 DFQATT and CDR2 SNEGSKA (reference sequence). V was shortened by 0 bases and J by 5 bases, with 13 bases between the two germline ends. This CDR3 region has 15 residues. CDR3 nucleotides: TGCAGTGCTAGAGATCTAGGGCAGGGGAATGAAAAACTGTTTTTT. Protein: CSARDLGQGNEKLFF.

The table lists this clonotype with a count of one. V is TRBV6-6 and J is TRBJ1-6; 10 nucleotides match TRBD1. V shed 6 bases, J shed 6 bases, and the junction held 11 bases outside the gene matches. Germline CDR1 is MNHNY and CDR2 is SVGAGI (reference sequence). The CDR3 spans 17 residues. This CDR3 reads CASRVPGQGNINSPLHF. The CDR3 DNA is TGTGCCAGCAGAGTACCGGGACAGGGGAATATTAATTCACCCCTCCACTTT.

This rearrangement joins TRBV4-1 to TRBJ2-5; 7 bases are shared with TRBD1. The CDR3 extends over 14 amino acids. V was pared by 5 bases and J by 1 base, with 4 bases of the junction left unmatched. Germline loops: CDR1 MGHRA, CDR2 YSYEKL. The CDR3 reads CASSERDSQETQYF. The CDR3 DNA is TGCGCCAGCAGCGAACGGGACAGCCAAGAGACCCAGTACTTC.

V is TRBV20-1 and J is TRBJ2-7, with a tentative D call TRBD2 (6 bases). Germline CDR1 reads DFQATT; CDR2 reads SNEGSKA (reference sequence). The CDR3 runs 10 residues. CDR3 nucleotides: TGCACCGCGGGACCCCGGGAGCAGTACGTC. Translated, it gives CTAGPREQYV.

The CDR3, as DNA: TGTGCCAGCAGCTTGACCAGGACAGCAGATACGCAGTATTTT. Its translation: CASSLTRTADTQYF. J is TRBJ2-3 and V is TRBV7-9; a weak D match, TRBD1 (6 bases). Germline values: CDR1 SEHNR, CDR2 FQNEAQ (reference sequence). V lost 3 bases to trimming and J lost 4 bases, with 11 bases between them. The CDR3 is 14 amino acids.

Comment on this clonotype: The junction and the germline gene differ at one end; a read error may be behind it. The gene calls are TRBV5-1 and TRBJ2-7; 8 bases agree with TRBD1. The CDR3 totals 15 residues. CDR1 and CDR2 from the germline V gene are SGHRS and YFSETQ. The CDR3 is CASSPRQGRSYEQYF. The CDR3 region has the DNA TGCGCCAGCAGCCCCAGACAGGGGCGCTCCTACGAGCAGTATTTC.

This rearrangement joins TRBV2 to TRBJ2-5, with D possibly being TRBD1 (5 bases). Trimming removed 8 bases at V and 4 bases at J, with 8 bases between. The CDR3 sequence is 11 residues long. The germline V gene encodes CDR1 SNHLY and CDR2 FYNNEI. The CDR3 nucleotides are TGTGCCAGCTGGCAGGGAGAGACCCAGTACTTC. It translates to CASWQGETQYF.

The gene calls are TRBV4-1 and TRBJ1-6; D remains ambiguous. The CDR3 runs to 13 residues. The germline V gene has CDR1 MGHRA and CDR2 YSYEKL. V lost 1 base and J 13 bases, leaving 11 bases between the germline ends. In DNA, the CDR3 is TGCGCCAGCAGCCAAGTTTTGCGCTTTCCCCTCCACTTT. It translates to CASSQVLRFPLHF.